This T cell receptor (beta chain) was recorded in a study of cytomegalovirus exposure and HLA in healthy donors. In the PCR, 60 Vbeta and 13 Jbeta primers were used. Method: immunoSEQ multiplex PCR; TCRdb's copy keeps in-frame clones and lacks some. The sample has about 130,000 clones; 82% are singletons. Germline V gene lookup returns CDR1 SGHTA and CDR2 FQGTGA. Trimming cost V 1 base and J 4 bases, with 7 bases left between them. The CDR3 spans 13 residues. V usage is TRBV7-3 and J usage is TRBJ2-5; D gene ambiguous. Input material: PBMCs. The TCR comes from a woman in her 50s in good health and CMV-seropositive. DNA for the CDR3: TGTGCCAGCAGCTTAAGTCAGTCAGAGACCCAGTACTTC. Its translation: CASSLSQSETQYF.